This T cell receptor (beta chain) appears in the sequencing data of a study of OX40 agonist ivuxolimab in advanced cancers. Study background: Enrollees could have had prior anti-PD-1, anti-PD-L1 or anti-CTLA-4 therapy, which over 35% had received.

Blood sampling took place at baseline, cycle 4 day 1, and cycle 7 day 1. Sequencing used immunoSEQ multiplex PCR; TCRdb keeps in-frame clones, though not all of them. The sample holds some 48,000 clones, about 90% seen once. CDR3 length equals 15 residues. The V end was cut by 0 bases, the J end by 11 bases, with 20 bases between. Per germline, CDR1 SGHNT and CDR2 YYREEE (reference sequence). Sequencing used CD4+ or CD8+ T cells sorted from blood, obtained in a trial of the OX40 agonist ivuxolimab. The TCR comes from an adult with an advanced solid tumor such as melanoma, head and neck, liver or kidney cancer. V gene TRBV5-4 combines with J gene TRBJ1-1, with D possibly matching TRBD1 (5 bases). The CDR3 protein is CASSLALEGLQGAFF. CDR3 nucleotide sequence: TGTGCCAGCAGCTTGGCATTGGAGGGGTTGCAAGGGGCTTTCTTT. The full variable domain, rest sourced from reference TRBV5-4 and TRBJ1-1, is ETGVTQSPTHLIKTRGQQVTLRCSSQSGHNTVSWYQQALGQGPQFIFQYYREEENGRGNFPPRFSGLQFPNYSSELNVNALELDDSALYLCASSLALEGLQGAFFGQGTRLTVV.